The 8 T cell receptor beta chains reported below all come from one sample, sequenced in a study of blood T cell repertoires in COVID-19. Using immunoSEQ multiplex PCR, the repertoire was profiled, and TCRdb retains in-frame clones only, with some absent. The repertoire consists of approximately 220,000 clones, with 70% to 90% occurring once and the leading ten covering 7.4%. The specimen sequenced was PBMCs or T cells enriched from blood (not recorded which). The receptors originated from a woman aged 40 to 50 with acute COVID-19.

The chain is built from TRBV21-1 and TRBJ2-5; the table calls TRBD2, which could not be checked here. TRBV21-1 is a recognized pseudogene. This CDR3 is built from 14 residues. CDR3 sequence (DNA): TGTGCCAGCAGCAAACACGCGGGCCGCACGGCCCAGTACTTC. Its translation is CASSKHAGRTAQYF.

The V gene is TRBV19, the J gene TRBJ2-3; weak D call: TRBD2 (6 bases). The CDR3 spans 15 residues. V lost 2 bases and J 1 base, leaving 10 bases between the germline ends. Per the germline V gene, CDR1 is LNHDA and CDR2 is SQIVND (reference sequence). For the CDR3, the DNA is TGTGCCAGTAGTATATTATGGGAGGGCACAGATACGCAGTATTTT. This encodes CASSILWEGTDTQYF.

This clone was seen more than once but under ten times. The CDR3 DNA follows: TGTGCCAGCAGCTTAGTTAGCGGGGTTGAGACCCAGTACTTC. It encodes CASSLVSGVETQYF. The chain carries TRBV7-2 and TRBJ2-5, with TRBD2 matching 8 bases. V was clipped by 1 base and J by 5 bases; unmatched bases: 3. Germline V CDR1 and CDR2: SGHTA, FQGNSA. This CDR3 has 14 amino acids.

The chain joins TRBV28 to TRBJ2-6, with TRBD1 matching over 7 bases. J was trimmed by 0 bases and V by 3 bases; bases with no gene match: 8. The CDR3 length is 18 residues. Germline V gives CDR1 MDHEN, CDR2 SYDVKM. In nucleotides, the CDR3 is TGTGCCAGCAGTTTTAGGACAGGTTCCCGCTCTGGGGCCAACGTCCTGACTTTC. This translates into CASSFRTGSRSGANVLTF.

This clone was found many times. The V and J genes are TRBV7-9 and TRBJ2-3, with no clear D. V was pared by 2 bases and J by 6 bases, with 6 bases between. Germline loops: CDR1 SEHNR, CDR2 FQNEAQ (reference sequence). The CDR3 consists of 12 residues. CDR3: CASSLRSDTQYF. Here the CDR3 DNA reads TGTGCCAGCAGCTTACGTTCGGATACGCAGTATTTT.

This chain joins TRBV5-8 and TRBJ1-1; D gene unclear. V lost 5 bases to trimming and J lost 1 base, with 9 bases between them. Germline CDR1 SGHTS, CDR2 YDEGEE. This CDR3 has 13 amino acids. The CDR3 DNA reads TGTGCCAGCAGAATACGAGGGAACACTGAAGCTTTCTTT. As protein: CASRIRGNTEAFF.

The table lists this clone with a few counts. The CDR3 DNA reads TGTGCCAGCAGTTCGAGAAGTCCTAGATCTGAAGCTTTCTTT. Protein sequence: CASSSRSPRSEAFF. The gene calls are TRBV6-5 and TRBJ1-1; no definite D call. This CDR3 region has 14 residues. Trimming pared 4 bases from V and 6 bases from J, leaving 15 bases between. The germline gives CDR1 MNHEY, CDR2 SVGAGI.

The chain has TRBV7-8 and TRBJ2-2, with D tentatively TRBD2 (5 bases). The germline CDR1 and CDR2 sequences are SGHVS and FQNEAQ. V was cut by 6 bases and J by 0 bases, with 11 bases left in between. This CDR3 has 15 residues. In DNA, the CDR3 is TGTGCCAGCAGACAGAGAGGGACGAACACCGGGGAGCTGTTTTTT. As protein: CASRQRGTNTGELFF.